This TCR beta chain appears in the sequencing data of a study of T cells expressing NK-cell markers (dated by TCRdb to about 2020). In the study overall: In sorted CD3+CD56+NKG2C+, CD3+CD56+NKG2C- and CD3+CD56-NKG2C+ T-cell subsets from several donors, TCR beta-chain repertoires were profiled. The study sequenced eight donors, all healthy volunteers chosen at random: three men and five women. Among the eight sequenced donors, seven were HCMV-seropositive and one was HCMV-seronegative. Illumina HiSeq 2000/2500, MiSeq or NextSeq was used to sequence libraries as 2 x 150 bp reads.

Turning to this clonotype: It has no known antigen specificity.

A commercial ELISA kit detecting HCMV-specific IgG in serum was used to determine HCMV serostatus. Ficoll density gradient centrifugation was used to isolate peripheral blood mononuclear cells from blood. Sequencing relied on an Illumina HiSeq 2000. 5'RACE template switching, by which a universal primer site and unique molecular identifiers were added, was used to make TCR beta cDNA libraries. cDNA synthesis was primed from the TCR beta constant segment and was followed by two successive PCR amplification steps. The published analysis was carried out like this. Reads were demultiplexed and grouped by UMI with MIGEC, and clonotypes were assembled and quantified with MiTCR. To exclude erroneous sequences, any TCR cDNA sequence not supported by at least two reads was discarded. The tcR package was used for downstream repertoire analysis, and clonotypes were matched between fractions using CDR3 nucleotide sequence together with V segment. VDJmatch was used to annotate antigen specificity against VDJdb, with one amino acid substitution in CDR3 allowed. TCRdb reprocessed the sequencing reads and holds a single record per CDR3 protein sequence, with no DNA. In this record, the V and J calls reflect TCRdb's handling and not the investigators' own analysis. The sample's records list around 380,000 distinct CDR3 sequences. The ten largest clonotypes hold about 10% of the sample.

The CDR3 numbers 14 residues from cysteine through phenylalanine. No DNA accompanies this entry. Taken from the germline V gene, the CDR1 and CDR2 loops are SGHRS and YFSETQ. Here is what the overall study found, with its caveats: Those dominant clonotypes were again the most abundant among CD3+CD56-NKG2C+ cells in several donors, at roughly 25-65%. In six donors, the dominant CD3+CD56+NKG2C+ clonotypes were among the top 10 CD8+ clonotypes and accounted for about 1.0-7.0% of CD8+ T cells. It remained unclear whether the expanded NKG2C-expressing T cell clones were specific for HCMV antigens.

The chain couples TRBV5-1 to TRBJ2-1; absent DNA, TCRdb's TRBD2 call cannot be checked. The clonotype was recovered from a woman aged 45-59 years in good health. Donor details come from another sample of the same person, matched by shared clones. Sequences were obtained from blood T cells: a sorted CD56 or NKG2C T cell subset, CD4+ or CD8+ T cells, or bulk PBMC T cells (not recorded which). The CDR3 reads as follows: CASSLQVAGGEQFF. The reference TRBV5-1 and TRBJ2-1 proteins fill in what lies around the CDR3, so the full variable domain reads KAGVTQTPRYLIKTRGQQVTLSCSPISGHRSVSWYQQTPGQGLQFLFEYFSETQRNKGNFPGRFSGRQFSNSRSEMNVSTLELGDSALYLCASSLQVAGGEQFFGPGTRLTVL.